These 19 T cell receptor beta chains share one sample of origin, sequenced in a study of CD8 T cells in Susac syndrome. An input of roughly 0.5 to 1 ug of RNA was subjected to reverse transcription using random hexamers. Each CDR3 protein gets one entry after TCRdb re-called the immunoSEQ multiplex PCR reads with MiXCR. The sample consists of under 550,000 distinct CDR3 sequences, more than 80% of them appearing once. Sequencing was done on a sample of CD8+ T cells from PBMCs. Source of these receptors: a human donor with multiple sclerosis.

The rearrangement joins TRBV27 to TRBJ2-7, with 7 bases aligning to TRBD2. This CDR3 is built from 14 residues. Germline CDR1 MNHEY, CDR2 SMNVEV (reference sequence). V lost 6 bases and J lost 2; bases outside the gene matches: 7. The CDR3 protein is CASRVREGPYEQYF. The CDR3 nucleotides are TGTGCCAGCAGAGTAAGGGAGGGCCCCTACGAGCAGTACTTC.

The chain couples TRBV9 to TRBJ2-7, with 10 bases fitting TRBD1. V shed 2 bases and J 4 bases; nucleotides not matched to a gene: 9. The CDR3 is 16 residues long. CDR1 and CDR2 (germline): SGDLS, YYNGEE. CDR3 sequence reads: CASSVKPGTGDYEQYF. DNA of the CDR3: TGTGCCAGCAGCGTTAAGCCCGGGACAGGGGATTACGAGCAGTACTTC.

The chain is built from TRBV10-3 and TRBJ2-7, with no clear D. Per germline, CDR1 ENHRY and CDR2 SYGVKD. The V gene lost 2 bases and the J gene lost 0 bases, with 14 bases spanning the gap. CDR3 length equals 16 residues. Here the CDR3 DNA reads TGTGCCATCAGTGAGAATAGGGAAGTTAGCTCCTACGAGCAGTACTTC. The encoded protein is CAISENREVSSYEQYF.

The chain is built from TRBV7-6 and TRBJ1-2; no firm D call. The CDR3 totals 12 residues. V lost 4 bases and J 3 bases, leaving 6 bases between the germline ends. Germline lookup yields CDR1 SGHVS and CDR2 FNYEAQ. CDR3 amino acids: CASSSKDYGYTF. CDR3 nucleotides: TGTGCCAGCAGCTCCAAGGACTATGGCTACACCTTC.

This chain connects TRBV4-2 to TRBJ2-5; TRBD2 agrees at 7 bases. CDR3 length equals 14 residues. The junction had 8 bases not matched to a gene; V was cut back by 4 bases and J by 6 bases. Looked up from germline, CDR1 is LGHNA and CDR2 is YNFKEQ. CDR3 bases: TGTGCCAGCAGCCTAGCGGGCCGCGGACAGACCCAGTACTTC. Translated: CASSLAGRGQTQYF.

The genes are TRBV3-1 and TRBJ2-5; D may correspond to TRBD1 or TRBD2 (5 bases each). The CDR3 totals 15 residues. CDR1 and CDR2 from the germline V gene are LGHDT and YNNKEL (reference sequence). The V end was cut by 0 bases, the J end by 7 bases, with 15 bases between. For the CDR3, the DNA is TGTGCCAGCAGCCAAGAGTCCTGGGGGTATGGGACCCAGTACTTC. It specifies CASSQESWGYGTQYF.

The chain is built from TRBV6-1 and TRBJ2-7; D unresolved. The germline CDR1 and CDR2 sequences are MNHNS and SASEGT. This CDR3 region has 15 residues. Between the trimmed V and J ends, which lost 11 bases and 0 bases, there was a span of 20 bases. The CDR3 nucleotides read TGTGCCGTAACTCAATCGAGCTTCTCCTCCTACGAGCAGTACTTC. It codes for CAVTQSSFSSYEQYF.

This clonotype came up once. The chain has TRBV30 and TRBJ2-3; the match to TRBD1 covers 9 bases. Looked up from germline, CDR1 is GTSNPN and CDR2 is SVGIG (reference sequence). The CDR3 has 14 residues. The V and J ends lost 3 bases and 4 bases, in that order; junction bases with no gene match: 5. The CDR3 here is CAWSGQGRADTQYF. Written as DNA, the CDR3 is TGTGCCTGGAGCGGACAGGGGAGAGCAGATACGCAGTATTTT.

This clonotype was observed once. The chain is built from TRBV3-1 and TRBJ2-7, with 8 bases lining up with TRBD1. CDR1 is LGHDT, CDR2 YNNKEL, per germline (reference sequence). This CDR3 comprises 15 residues. The trim removed 4 bases at V and 3 bases at J, leaving 8 bases unmatched. The CDR3 nucleotides read TGTGCCAGCAGCCCAAGAAACAGGGGGATCTACGAGCAGTACTTC. As protein: CASSPRNRGIYEQYF.

Only a few counts were recorded for this clonotype. This rearrangement joins TRBV25-1 to TRBJ2-3; D is unclear. V lost 0 bases, J lost 3 bases, and 7 bases lay in between. Germline V gene sequence: CDR1 MGHDK, CDR2 SYGVNS. There are 14 residues in the CDR3. This chain's CDR3 is CASSEYFLTDTQYF. As DNA, the CDR3 is TGTGCCAGCAGTGAATATTTTTTAACAGATACGCAGTATTTT.

The rearrangement links TRBV25-1 to TRBJ1-6, with D possibly matching TRBD1 (5 bases). Looked up from germline, CDR1 is MGHDK and CDR2 is SYGVNS. Between the trimmed V and J ends, which lost 7 bases and 11 bases, there was a span of 15 bases. The CDR3 has 13 amino acids. CDR3 DNA sequence: TGTGCCAGCACACCCGGGACTCTAGCACCCCTCCACTTT. Its translation is CASTPGTLAPLHF.

This chain joins TRBV28 and TRBJ2-7, with D uncertain. The ends were cut back, 4 bases at V and 5 bases at J, with 15 bases in the middle. Germline assignment: CDR1 MDHEN and CDR2 SYDVKM. The CDR3 totals 14 residues. The CDR3, as DNA: TGTGCCAGCAGTTGGCTAAGGGCAATCCACGAGCAGTACTTC. This sequence encodes CASSWLRAIHEQYF.

The chain recombines TRBV28 with TRBJ1-4; possibly TRBD1 for D (5 bases). The CDR3 contains 14 residues. Looked up from germline, CDR1 is MDHEN and CDR2 is SYDVKM. Deletions cut 10 bases from V and 6 bases from J, with 18 bases between. The CDR3 nucleotides read TGTGCCACCGCCCTGGGGGAAGGGGATGAAAAACTGTTTTTT. This gives the protein CATALGEGDEKLFF.

This chain connects TRBV6-5 to TRBJ1-4; possibly TRBD1 for D (5 bases). The ends were cut back, 0 bases at V and 4 bases at J, with 9 bases in the middle. Germline CDR1 MNHEY, CDR2 SVGAGI. The CDR3 has 15 amino acids. The CDR3 sequence is CASSYSLRVNEKLFF. The CDR3 nucleotides are TGTGCCAGCAGTTACTCGCTCAGGGTTAATGAAAAACTGTTTTTT.

The chain combines TRBV11-2 with TRBJ2-1, with 7 bases matching TRBD1. Germline V gene data show CDR1 as SGHAT and CDR2 as FQNNGV. V lost 5 bases and J lost 9; bases outside the gene matches: 7. The length of the CDR3 is 13 residues. The CDR3 sequence: CASSVTGVGEQFF. DNA of the CDR3: TGTGCCAGCAGCGTCACAGGGGTTGGTGAGCAGTTCTTC.

This clonotype occurred once. This chain links TRBV11-1 with TRBJ2-3; D is unresolved. This CDR3 is built from 15 residues. Germline values: CDR1 SGHAT, CDR2 FQDESV (reference sequence). V lost 3 bases and J 3 bases, leaving 13 bases between the germline ends. CDR3 region: CASSLIISVTDTQYF. Written as DNA, the CDR3 is TGTGCCAGCAGCTTGATCATCTCCGTTACAGATACGCAGTATTTT. Drawing the rest from reference TRBV11-1 and TRBJ2-3, the complete variable domain is EAEVAQSPRYKITEKSQAVAFWCDPISGHATLYWYRQILGQGPELLVQFQDESVVDDSQLPKDRFSAERLKGVDSTLKIQPAELGDSAMYLCASSLIISVTDTQYFGPGTRLTVL.

The V gene is TRBV2, the J gene TRBJ2-7; TRBD1 agrees at 9 bases. This CDR3 region has 13 residues. The germline gives CDR1 SNHLY, CDR2 FYNNEI. V shed 5 bases and J 6 bases; nucleotides not matched to a gene: 5. CDR3 coding DNA: TGTGCCAGCAGTACCGGGACAGGGAGCGAGCAGTACTTC. As protein: CASSTGTGSEQYF.

This clonotype came up a few times. This chain uses TRBV20-1 with TRBJ2-7; 7 bases fit TRBD1. Germline V lookup: CDR1 DFQATT, CDR2 SNEGSKA (reference sequence). This CDR3 region has 15 residues. Unmatched junction bases numbered 5, after V lost 0 bases and J lost 0 bases. The CDR3 sequence is CSARDTGDSSYEQYF. The DNA of the CDR3 is TGCAGTGCTAGAGACACAGGGGACAGCTCCTACGAGCAGTACTTC.

The V call is TRBV28, the J call TRBJ2-5; 10 nucleotides align to TRBD2. The CDR3 is 17 amino acids. Unmatched junction bases numbered 13, after V lost 4 bases and J lost 5 bases. CDR1 and CDR2 (germline): MDHEN, SYDVKM. CDR3 protein: CASSYGTSDPKGETQYF. The CDR3 bases are TGTGCCAGCAGTTACGGGACTAGCGACCCAAAAGGGGAGACCCAGTACTTC.